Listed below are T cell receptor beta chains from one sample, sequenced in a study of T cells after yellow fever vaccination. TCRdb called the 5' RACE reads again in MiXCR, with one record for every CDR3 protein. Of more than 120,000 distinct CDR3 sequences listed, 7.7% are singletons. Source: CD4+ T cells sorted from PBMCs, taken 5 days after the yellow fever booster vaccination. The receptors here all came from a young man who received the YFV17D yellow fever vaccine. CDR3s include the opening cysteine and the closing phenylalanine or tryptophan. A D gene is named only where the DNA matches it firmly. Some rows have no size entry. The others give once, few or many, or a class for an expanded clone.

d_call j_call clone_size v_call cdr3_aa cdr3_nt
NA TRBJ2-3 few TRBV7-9 CASSLGGQSTLDTQYF TGTGCCAGCAGCTTAGGCGGCCAGTCTACTCTGGATACGCAGTATTTT
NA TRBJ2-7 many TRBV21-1 CARGRRGLPYEQYF TGTGCCAGGGGACGCCGGGGCTTGCCCTACGAGCAGTACTTC
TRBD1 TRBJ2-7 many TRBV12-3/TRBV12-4 CASTDRAYYEQYF TGTGCCAGCACGGACAGGGCCTACTACGAGCAGTACTTC
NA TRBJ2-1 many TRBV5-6 CASSLEGTNNEQFF TGTGCCAGCAGCCTCGAGGGTACTAACAATGAGCAGTTCTTC
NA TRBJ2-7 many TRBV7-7 CANMREIAGMYEQYF TGTGCCAACATGAGGGAAATCGCGGGGATGTACGAGCAGTACTTC
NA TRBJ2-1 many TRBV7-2 CASSLAISYNEQFF TGTGCCAGCAGCTTGGCGATCTCCTACAATGAGCAGTTCTTC
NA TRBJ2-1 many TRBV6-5 CASSYSGLLNSYNEQFF TGTGCCAGCAGTTACTCTGGACTCCTTAACTCCTACAATGAGCAGTTCTTC
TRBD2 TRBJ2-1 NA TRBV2 CTRRPSLSWREGYNEQFF TGTACCCGCAGACCCTCCCTGAGTTGGCGGGAGGGGTACAATGAGCAGTTCTTC
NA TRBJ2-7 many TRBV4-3 CASSQDLEVYEQYF TGCGCCAGCAGCCAAGATCTCGAGGTCTACGAGCAGTACTTC
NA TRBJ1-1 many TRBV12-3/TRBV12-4 CASSFGGVNTEAFF TGTGCCAGCAGTTTTGGAGGGGTGAACACTGAAGCTTTCTTT
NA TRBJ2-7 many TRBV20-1 CSASKPPPYEQYF TGCAGTGCTAGCAAACCGCCACCCTACGAGCAGTACTTC
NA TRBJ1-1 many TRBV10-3 CAITTTGWGTEAFF TGTGCCATCACGACGACAGGTTGGGGCACTGAAGCTTTCTTT
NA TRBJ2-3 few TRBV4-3 CASSQRLDFTDTQYF TGCGCCAGCAGCCAAAGGTTAGACTTCACAGATACGCAGTATTTT
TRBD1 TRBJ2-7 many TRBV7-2 CASSSPDRDEQYF TGTGCCAGCAGCTCCCCCGACAGGGACGAGCAGTACTTC
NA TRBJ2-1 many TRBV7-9 CASSLALRTLNYNEQFF TGTGCCAGCAGCTTAGCGCTCAGAACTCTAAACTACAATGAGCAGTTCTTC